The present T cell receptor (beta chain) was sequenced within a study of shared clonotypes between healthy human individuals. The overall study: Per donor, three plates held CD4 naive cells, three held CD4 memory, two held CD8 naive and one held CD8 memory. Notes on the study in general: Across four donors, naive CD4 shared about 5%, naive CD8 less than 4%, memory CD4 more than 2%, memory CD8 about 0.4%.

Investigators spread the genomic DNA of each subset evenly over several immunoSEQ plates. The table came from immunoSEQ multiplex PCR; TCRdb's copy has only in-frame clones and leaves some out. This sample yields around 1 million clones, of which 60% to 85% are seen a single time; about 1.5% belongs to the top ten. Splitting the CD4+ cells yielded a CD45RA+ naive subset and a CD45RA-negative memory subset. Deletions cut 0 bases from V and 0 bases from J, with 11 bases between. CDR1 and CDR2 (germline): SGHDT, YYEEEE. The CDR3 length is 16 residues. Comments on this clone: The antigen remains unidentified.

The chain carries TRBV5-6 and TRBJ2-3; D is perhaps TRBD1 (5 bases). Material: memory CD4+ T cells sorted from blood. Subset denoted: CD45RA-negative fraction. This receptor was taken from a man younger than 35 in good health. The CDR3 DNA is TGTGCCAGCAGCTTGGTCGACAGACCTAGCACAGATACGCAGTATTTT. It translates to CASSLVDRPSTDTQYF.